The 9 T cell receptor beta chains below were found in one sample sequenced in a study of CD8 T cells in cerebrospinal fluid in Alzheimer's disease. TCRdb re-called the 10x single-cell sequencing reads; one entry per CDR3 protein, DNA not given. This listing includes over a thousand distinct CDR3 sequences. Input material: cerebrospinal fluid. The receptors derive from a human donor in good health.

This clonotype is labeled medium-sized (0.01 to 0.1%) based on frequency. The rearrangement joins TRBV10-3 to TRBJ2-1; absent DNA, TCRdb's TRBD1 call cannot be checked. Germline CDR1 and CDR2: ENHRY and SYGVKD. The CDR3 has 14 amino acids. The CDR3 loop reads CAINPGQGALEQFF.

Frequency places this clonotype as medium-sized (0.01 to 0.1%). The V call is TRBV5-1, the J call TRBJ2-7; TCRdb returns TRBD1, unconfirmable since there is no DNA. The CDR3 extends over 16 amino acids. CDR1 is SGHRS, CDR2 YFSETQ, per germline. The CDR3 spells CASSLIPGQGAKEQYF.

Its frequency marks this clonotype as medium-sized. The chain joins TRBV24-1 to TRBJ2-3. The germline CDR1 and CDR2 sequences are KGHDR and SFDVKD. The length of the CDR3 is 11 residues. The CDR3 loop reads CATAHTDTQYF.

This clonotype counts as medium-sized by frequency. The chain couples TRBV5-1 to TRBJ2-6. The V gene's germline CDR1 is SGHRS and CDR2 YFSETQ. This CDR3 region has 14 residues. CDR3 protein: CASSPGSGANVLTF. The full variable domain, with the rest looked up from reference TRBV5-1 and TRBJ2-6, is KAGVTQTPRYLIKTRGQQVTLSCSPISGHRSVSWYQQTPGQGLQFLFEYFSETQRNKGNFPGRFSGRQFSNSRSEMNVSTLELGDSALYLCASSPGSGANVLTFGAGSRLTVL.

Considering frequency, this clonotype is medium-sized. The rearrangement links TRBV6-5 to TRBJ1-3; absent DNA, TCRdb's TRBD1 call cannot be checked. The CDR3 consists of 12 residues. Looked up from germline, CDR1 is MNHEY and CDR2 is SVGAGI. The CDR3 reads CASGGPGDTIYF.

This clonotype registers medium-sized (0.01 to 0.1%) by frequency. J is TRBJ1-1 and V is TRBV12-3 or TRBV12-4; the TRBD1 assignment by TCRdb is unverifiable without DNA. The CDR3 consists of 15 residues. The CDR3 is CASSRLGTRNTEAFF.

The chain is built from TRBV19 and TRBJ1-2; with no DNA, the TCRdb D assignment of TRBD1 cannot be verified. Germline V gives CDR1 LNHDA, CDR2 SQIVND (reference sequence). This CDR3 is 13 amino acids long. CDR3 region: CASSLDRNYGYTF.

This clonotype is called medium-sized (0.01 to 0.1%) based on its frequency. The rearrangement uses TRBV7-8 and TRBJ2-3; TCRdb's D gene call, TRBD1, goes unchecked for lack of DNA. CDR3 length equals 16 residues. Germline lookup yields CDR1 SGHVS and CDR2 FQNEAQ. This CDR3 reads CASSLFRGLSTDTQYF.

Frequency places this clonotype as large. The V and J genes are TRBV6-1 and TRBJ2-3; checking the TCRdb D call of TRBD1 is not possible without DNA. CDR3 length: 16 residues. Germline CDR1 reads MNHNS; CDR2 reads SASEGT. The CDR3 region is CASSRTPPWGTDTQYF.